This note documents a single T cell receptor (beta chain) sequence. What it recognizes is unknown. The data were obtained in a study of PD-1 blockade in classical Hodgkin lymphoma. Study information: Patients were treated with nivolumab at 3 mg/kg, and this was given intravenously every 2 weeks. Study results and limitations: A reduction in baseline TCR diversity was reportedly seen in newly diagnosed patients relative to healthy donors.

The V and J ends lost 4 bases and 5 bases, in that order; junction bases with no gene match: 5. Germline V lookup: CDR1 SGHNT, CDR2 YYREEE (reference sequence). The CDR3 has 13 amino acids. Sequenced by immunoSEQ multiplex PCR; TCRdb stores in-frame clones only, minus some. This table holds under 100,000 clones, over 80% found once. All trial patients relapsed after autologous stem cell transplantation. The receptor was isolated from a human donor with classical Hodgkin lymphoma. The source material was peripheral blood mononuclear cells (PBMCs), sampled at baseline. The chain uses TRBV5-4 and TRBJ2-5, with 7 bases matching TRBD1. For the CDR3, the DNA is TGTGCCAGCAGCCACCACAGGGGTGAGACCCAGTACTTC. Translating gives CASSHHRGETQYF. Variable domain in full (rest from reference TRBV5-4 and TRBJ2-5): ETGVTQSPTHLIKTRGQQVTLRCSSQSGHNTVSWYQQALGQGPQFIFQYYREEENGRGNFPPRFSGLQFPNYSSELNVNALELDDSALYLCASSHHRGETQYFGPGTRLLVL.